The table lists the clone carrying this TCR beta chain with many counts. Its antigen is unknown. The data belong to a study of T-cell reconstitution after alpha-beta-depleted transplantation in children. Study results and caveats: Reported findings indicate that, about two months after transplant, alpha-beta T cells came from several hundred expanded clones, which were derived from non-depleted graft cells. Surviving recipient T cells and thymic progenitors produced the high day-60 TCRbeta diversity seen in some patients. Newly made T cells mostly supplied T-cell counts and diversity one year after transplant.

The authors prepared the TCRbeta library with unique molecular identifiers. TCRdb reprocessed the PCR reads with MiXCR, giving one entry per CDR3 protein. Among some 200,000 distinct CDR3 sequences listed, 7% to 9% were seen once. Germline CDR1 is LGHDT and CDR2 is YNNKEL (reference sequence). V lost 4 bases, J lost 6 bases, and 10 bases lay in between. The CDR3 has 13 residues. The TCR comes from a male patient under 10 years old who had a stem cell transplant for acute myeloid leukemia, so the T cells may come from the graft donor. The sequenced sample was PBMCs, mostly from graft donor cells, obtained 360 days after TCRalphabeta/CD19-depleted stem cell transplant. The chain has TRBV3-1 and TRBJ2-1, with a possible D match to TRBD2 (5 bases). The CDR3, as DNA: TGTGCCAGCAGCCCCGGGGTTTCCAATGAGCAGTTCTTC. It specifies CASSPGVSNEQFF.